This TCR beta chain was observed in a study of shared clonotypes between healthy human individuals. Background on the study: The donor pool was made up of a couple of women and a few men aged 18 to 49. Donors had three CD4 naive, three CD4 memory, two CD8 naive and one CD8 memory plate apiece.

Regarding the study as a whole: Estimated clonotype richness was generally higher in naive than memory subsets. Sharing across four donors was highest in naive CD4 (around 5%) and lowest in memory CD8 (approximately 0.4%).

Libraries were prepared by immunoSEQ multiplex PCR; TCRdb keeps only in-frame clonotypes and omits some of them. The table records about 1.5 million clones, 95% to 99% of them present only once. CDR1 and CDR2 from the germline V gene are SGHVS and FQNEAQ. CDR3 length: 17 amino acids. Unmatched junction bases numbered 13, after V lost 5 bases and J lost 4 bases. For this clone: Its target is unknown.

This sequence joins TRBV7-8 and TRBJ1-3; TRBD1 agrees at 8 bases. This clonotype was sampled from a man under 40 in good health. Sequenced sample: naive CD4+ T cells sorted from blood. The sample's subset: CD45RA+ positively selected. CDR3 nucleotides: TGTGCCAGCAGCACCGGGACAGGTCCCTTGACCGGAAACACCATATATTTT. Amino acid sequence: CASSTGTGPLTGNTIYF.